These 10 T cell receptor beta chains were all obtained from the same sample, sequenced in a study of T cells after yellow fever vaccination. One entry per CDR3 protein, called by TCRdb with MiXCR from the 5' RACE reads. The sample includes 250,000 to 300,000 distinct CDR3 sequences, approximately 8% of them seen just once. The source was CD4+ T cells sorted from PBMCs, collected 5 days after the yellow fever booster vaccination. These receptor sequences come from a man aged 18 to 35 who received the YFV17D yellow fever vaccine.

This clonotype was seen ten or more times. V gene TRBV7-2 combines with J gene TRBJ1-1; D call uncertain. The CDR3 length is 13 residues. The germline V gene encodes CDR1 SGHTA and CDR2 FQGNSA. Trimming shortened V by 4 bases and J by 4 bases, and 10 bases separated the two germline ends. CDR3 DNA: TGTGCCAGCAGCTCTACGGGTTTCACTGAAGCTTTCTTT. It is translated as CASSSTGFTEAFF.

This clonotype was detected only a few times. V is TRBV24-1 and J is TRBJ2-1, with D uncertain. The ends were cut back, 5 bases at V and 6 bases at J, with 4 bases in the middle. The CDR3 totals 11 residues. Germline loops: CDR1 KGHDR, CDR2 SFDVKD. CDR3 loop: CATSAINEQFF. CDR3 DNA sequence: TGTGCCACCAGTGCTATCAATGAGCAGTTCTTC.

This clonotype was observed at least ten times. The CDR3 loop reads CSVLTPNTGELFF. As DNA, the CDR3 is TGCAGCGTCCTGACCCCGAACACCGGGGAGCTGTTTTTT. The chain has TRBV29-1 and TRBJ2-2; D is undetermined. The germline V and J ends were trimmed by 6 bases and 0 bases, with 8 bases remaining between them. CDR3 size: 13 residues. Germline V gene data show CDR1 as SQVTM and CDR2 as ANQGSEA.

The chain carries TRBV2 and TRBJ2-1; possible D gene TRBD2, 5 bases. V lost 7 bases and J lost 7, with 14 bases in between. The germline CDR1 and CDR2 sequences are SNHLY and FYNNEI. This CDR3 region has 13 residues. Here the CDR3 DNA reads TGTGCCAGCACGAGACTACCCGGGAATGAGCAGTTCTTC. Its translation is CASTRLPGNEQFF. Full variable domain (outside the CDR3, taken from reference TRBV2 and TRBJ2-1): EPEVTQTPSHQVTQMGQEVILRCVPISNHLYFYWYRQILGQKVEFLVSFYNNEISEKSEIFDDQFSVERPDGSNFTLKIRSTKLEDSAMYFCASTRLPGNEQFFGPGTRLTVL.

The chain couples TRBV4-2 to TRBJ2-3, with D maybe TRBD2 (6 bases). V lost 4 bases and J lost 6, with 26 bases in between. This CDR3 region has 18 residues. Germline values: CDR1 LGHNA, CDR2 YNFKEQ. The CDR3, as DNA: TGTGCCAGCAGCCGCACTTTGGGGGGAGCCTCCCTCTTGGATACGCAGTATTTT. Translating gives CASSRTLGGASLLDTQYF.

J is TRBJ2-4 and V is TRBV10-2; no reliable D call. The V end was cut by 8 bases, the J end by 1 base, with 9 bases between. The CDR3 has 13 amino acids. CDR1 is WSHSY and CDR2 is SAAADI in the germline V gene. CDR3 loop: CASRVGAKNIQYF. The CDR3 region has the DNA TGCGCCAGCCGGGTGGGGGCCAAAAACATTCAGTACTTC.

This clonotype showed up just a few times. The rearrangement links TRBV5-1 to TRBJ2-2; D may correspond to TRBD1 or TRBD2 (5 bases each). The CDR3 contains 16 residues. Germline V CDR1 and CDR2: SGHRS, YFSETQ. The V and J ends lost 0 bases and 3 bases respectively, with 12 bases between them. The CDR3 nucleotides read TGCGCCAGCAGCTTGGCCCCGGTGGGGGACACCGGGGAGCTGTTTTTT. Translating gives CASSLAPVGDTGELFF.

The table lists this clonotype with many counts. The chain links TRBV7-9 to TRBJ2-3; D remains ambiguous. This CDR3 has 12 residues. CDR1 and CDR2 (germline): SEHNR, FQNEAQ (reference sequence). The ends were cut back, 5 bases at V and 6 bases at J, with 9 bases in the middle. CDR3: CASSISDDTQYF. The CDR3 DNA sequence: TGTGCCAGCAGCATCAGCGATGATACGCAGTATTTT.

This clonotype was found many times. The chain combines TRBV9 with TRBJ2-4; unclear D gene. The germline V gene encodes CDR1 SGDLS and CDR2 YYNGEE. V lost 3 bases to trimming and J lost 6 bases, with 16 bases between them. This CDR3 is built from 15 residues. CDR3 residues: CASSGDLGWGNIQYF. The CDR3 DNA reads TGTGCCAGCAGCGGAGACTTGGGATGGGGAAACATTCAGTACTTC.

This clonotype has only a few counts. The genes are TRBV3-1 and TRBJ1-5; D possibly corresponds to TRBD1 (6 bases). The CDR3 contains 14 residues. CDR1 and CDR2 (germline): LGHDT, YNNKEL (reference sequence). V lost 2 bases to trimming and J lost 4 bases, with 9 bases between them. The CDR3 region has the DNA TGTGCCAGCAGCCAAAGGACAGCTAATCAGCCCCAGCATTTT. This codes for CASSQRTANQPQHF.